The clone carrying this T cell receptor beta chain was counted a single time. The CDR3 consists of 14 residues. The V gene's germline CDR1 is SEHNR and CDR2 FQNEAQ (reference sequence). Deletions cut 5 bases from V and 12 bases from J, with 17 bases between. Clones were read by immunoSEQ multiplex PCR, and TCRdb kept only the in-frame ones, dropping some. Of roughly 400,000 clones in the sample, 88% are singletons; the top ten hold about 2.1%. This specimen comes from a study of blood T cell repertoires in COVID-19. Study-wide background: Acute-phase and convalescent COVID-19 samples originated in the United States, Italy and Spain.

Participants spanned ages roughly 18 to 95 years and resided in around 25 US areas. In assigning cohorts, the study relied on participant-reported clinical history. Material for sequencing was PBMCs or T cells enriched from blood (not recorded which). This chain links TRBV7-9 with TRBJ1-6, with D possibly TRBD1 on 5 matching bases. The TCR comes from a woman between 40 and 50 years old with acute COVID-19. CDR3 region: CASSPGGAPLPLHF. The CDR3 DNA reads TGTGCCAGCAGCCCTGGCGGGGCCCCGCTACCCCTCCACTTT.